This T cell receptor (beta chain) was found in a study of cytomegalovirus exposure and HLA in healthy donors. Primers for the PCR totalled 60 Vbeta and 13 Jbeta. Using immunoSEQ multiplex PCR, the repertoire was profiled, and TCRdb retains in-frame clones only, with some absent. Of under 250,000 clones in the sample, roughly 73% were seen once. The CDR3 runs to 11 residues. Trimming pared 4 bases from V and 4 bases from J, leaving 4 bases between. Germline V gene lookup returns CDR1 MNHEY and CDR2 SVGAGI. A word on this clone: At the DNA level, this CDR3 is encoded by other sequences in the same sample as well.

Source material: PBMCs. The J gene is TRBJ1-2, the V gene TRBV6-5, with D hard to call. The receptor was isolated from a boy aged 10-17 years in good health and CMV-seronegative. Here the CDR3 DNA reads TGTGCCAGCAGTTCGGGCTATGGCTACACCTTC. Protein product: CASSSGYGYTF.